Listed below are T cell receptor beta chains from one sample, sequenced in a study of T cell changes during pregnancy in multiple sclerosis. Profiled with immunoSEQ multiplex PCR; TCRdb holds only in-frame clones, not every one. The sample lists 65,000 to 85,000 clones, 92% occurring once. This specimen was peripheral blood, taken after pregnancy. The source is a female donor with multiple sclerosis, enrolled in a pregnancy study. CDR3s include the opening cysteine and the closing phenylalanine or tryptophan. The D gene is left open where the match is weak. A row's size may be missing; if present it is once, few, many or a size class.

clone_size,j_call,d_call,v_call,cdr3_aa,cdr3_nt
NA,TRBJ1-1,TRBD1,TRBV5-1,CASSYRGDTEAFF,TGCGCCAGCAGCTACAGGGGTGACACTGAAGCTTTCTTT
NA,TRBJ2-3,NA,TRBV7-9,CASSLRGSTDTQYF,TGTGCCAGCAGCTTACGGGGGAGCACAGATACGCAGTATTTT
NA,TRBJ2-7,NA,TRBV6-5,CASSYSGARSSYEQYF,TGTGCCAGCAGTTACTCCGGAGCGAGGAGCTCCTACGAGCAGTACTTC
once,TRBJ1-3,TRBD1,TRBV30,CAWSLGGGGNTIYF,TGTGCCTGGAGTTTAGGGGGCGGTGGAAACACCATATATTTT
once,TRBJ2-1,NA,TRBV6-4,CASSPLGGEQFF,TGTGCCAGCAGTCCGCTAGGAGGGGAGCAGTTCTTC
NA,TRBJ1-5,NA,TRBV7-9,CASSLNSNQPQHF,TGTGCCAGCAGCCTAAATAGCAATCAGCCCCAGCATTTT
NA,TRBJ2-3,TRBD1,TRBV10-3,CAISKRDRSTDTQYF,TGTGCCATCAGTAAGAGGGACAGGTCCACAGATACGCAGTATTTT
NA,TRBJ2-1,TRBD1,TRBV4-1,CASSQIGQGRGNEQFF,TGCGCCAGCAGCCAGATCGGACAGGGAAGGGGCAATGAGCAGTTCTTC
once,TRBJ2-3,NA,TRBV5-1,CASSHTNTDTQYF,TGCGCCAGCAGCCACACCAACACAGATACGCAGTATTTT
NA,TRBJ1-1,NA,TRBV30,CAWTSLSRTTEAFF,TGTGCCTGGACCTCATTATCCAGGACTACCGAAGCTTTCTTT
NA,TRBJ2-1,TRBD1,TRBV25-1,CASSFWGGGQYNEQFF,TGTGCCAGCAGCTTTTGGGGTGGGGGACAGTACAATGAGCAGTTCTTC
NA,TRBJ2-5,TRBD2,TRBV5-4,CASRLAGGRETQYF,TGTGCCAGCAGATTAGCGGGAGGGCGGGAGACCCAGTACTTC
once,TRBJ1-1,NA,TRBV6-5,CASSYSRDMNTEAFF,TGTGCCAGCAGTTACTCCCGGGATATGAACACTGAAGCTTTCTTT
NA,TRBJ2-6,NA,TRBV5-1,CASKERPSGANVLTF,TGCGCCAGCAAGGAGCGGCCCTCTGGGGCCAACGTCCTGACTTTC
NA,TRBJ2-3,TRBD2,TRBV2,CASSYSGTSELQQYF,TGTGCCAGCAGTTATTCCGGGACTAGCGAATTACAGCAGTATTTT
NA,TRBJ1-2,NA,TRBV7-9,CASSPTGFGGYTF,TGTGCCAGCAGCCCAACAGGGTTTGGGGGCTACACCTTC
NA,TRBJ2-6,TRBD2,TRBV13,CASSPRASGNYSGANVLTF,TGTGCCAGCAGCCCCCGGGCTAGCGGGAACTACTCTGGGGCCAACGTCCTGACTTTC
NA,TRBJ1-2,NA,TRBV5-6,CASSFRRVANYGYTF,TGTGCCAGCAGCTTCCGACGGGTAGCTAACTATGGCTACACCTTC
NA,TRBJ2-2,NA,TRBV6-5,CASSYSRQLTGELFF,TGTGCCAGCAGTTACTCGAGACAGCTCACCGGGGAGCTGTTTTTT
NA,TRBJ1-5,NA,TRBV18,CASSRGDDQPQHF,TGTGCCAGCTCCCGGGGGGATGATCAGCCCCAGCATTTT
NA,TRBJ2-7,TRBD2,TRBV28,CASTSLGGRAYEQYF,TGTGCCAGCACCTCGCTTGGAGGGAGGGCCTACGAGCAGTACTTC
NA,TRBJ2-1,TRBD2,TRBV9,CASSVVWEGYNEQFF,TGTGCCAGCAGCGTAGTCTGGGAGGGGTACAATGAGCAGTTCTTC
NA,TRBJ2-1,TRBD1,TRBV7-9,CASSPGTVLRNEQFF,TGTGCCAGCAGCCCCGGGACAGTTTTAAGAAATGAGCAGTTCTTC
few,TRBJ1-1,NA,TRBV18,CASSPVATSTEAFF,TGTGCCAGCTCACCAGTAGCGACGAGCACTGAAGCTTTCTTT